The present entry profiles one T cell receptor beta chain with its context. Its antigen is unknown. No much larger clone is present one base from it, and per-base qualities are unavailable. This entry comes from a study of blood T cell repertoires in COVID-19 (dated by TCRdb to about 2020). For the wider study: Collaborator samples came from the United States, Italy and Spain and covered acute and convalescent phases of COVID-19. The samples were drawn from the first 160 participants of the ongoing ImmuneRACE study and from some 1,300 subjects provided by 6 global collaborators. The repertoires were made available in a free public database intended to serve as a resource for research on the immune response to SARS-CoV-2. Where available, HLA class I and class II types were obtained from metadata supplied by the sample provider rather than from assay-based typing. The prospective study material was composed of cDNA or gDNA derived from T cells, B-cell-depleted T cells, or PBMCs. A de-identified subject ID, COVID-19 status, age in years and sex were almost always included in the sample metadata. Subjects who had been exposed to COVID-19, were actively infected with it, or had recovered from it provided the deeply sampled blood TCRbeta repertoires that made up the dataset. Overall results and qualifications from the work: Clinical and demographic metadata were provided uncurated, with the amount varying by source and participant.

In the prospective study, participants were about 18 to 90 years old, resided in around 25 geographic areas of the United States, and were enrolled through a virtual design. To assign participants to cohorts, the prospective study relied on clinical history that participants themselves reported in a screening survey and a study questionnaire. For ImmuneRACE Cohort 3, a participant was defined as recovered based on two consecutive negative NP/OP PCR tests, clearance by a healthcare professional, or resolution of symptoms. In the prospective study, mobile phlebotomists collected whole blood, serum and a nasopharyngeal or oropharyngeal swab from each participant. Additional blood draws and questionnaires over an approximately 2-month period could optionally be provided by prospective study participants. Blood samples from the prospective study were shipped frozen or at room temperature prior to DNA extraction.

The CDR3 numbers 16 residues from cysteine through phenylalanine. The only DNA kept is the CDR3, 48 bases in frame from the first base. The germline V gene yields SGHRS for CDR1 and YFSETQ for CDR2. Deletion took 0 bases off V and 4 bases off J, with a span of 16 bases between the germline ends. TCRbeta CDR3 regions were amplified from genomic DNA using the immunoSEQ Assay, a bias-controlled multiplex PCR. Regarding the original processing steps: The number of nucleated cells in each sample was estimated from the amplification of reference gene primers within the assay. To quantify the absolute abundance of each unique TCRbeta CDR3 rearrangement, sequence reads were collapsed and filtered. For each sample, productive Simpson clonality was calculated as the square root of Simpson's diversity index over productive rearrangements. TCRdb stores this immuneACCESS table with in-frame sequences only. Part of the clones is absent; in the studies checked, under half of the shortfall reflects unresolved V genes, and no reason is known for the rest. V, J and clone size reflect that table, while D and trimming were determined from the DNA. Within this sample are about 180,000 clones, with roughly 88% of them counted one time only. Clones ranked in the top ten supply more than 7.5% of the sample.

The rearrangement combines TRBV5-1 with TRBJ1-1; there is no confident call for the D gene. This sequence was found in a woman in her twenties or thirties who had recovered from COVID-19. The source material was PBMCs or T cells enriched from blood (not recorded which). The sequence in DNA is TGCGCCAGCAGCTTGGCCCCAGGAATCCGATCCACTGAAGCTTTCTTT. Its product reads: CASSLAPGIRSTEAFF.